This TCR beta chain was found in a study of blood T cell repertoires in COVID-19. The wider study: The samples span acute and convalescent COVID-19 from the United States, Italy and Spain. PBMCs, B-cell-depleted T cells, or T cells provided the cDNA or gDNA that made up the material.

Germline values: CDR1 MNHEY, CDR2 SVGAGI. Trimming at V came to 7 bases and at J to 8 bases, leaving 3 bases not matched to a gene. There are 12 residues in the CDR3. Per the original methods: Reference gene primer amplification in the assay estimated nucleated cell counts. The protocol was immunoSEQ multiplex PCR, while the TCRdb copy is restricted to in-frame clones and leaves out a portion. That table furnishes V, J and clone size, whereas the DNA furnished D and trimming. The table lists approximately 390,000 clones, about 90% of them singletons. While infection was still active, Seattle patients were enrolled and then followed longitudinally.

The chain joins TRBV6-5 to TRBJ1-4, with 8 nucleotides matching TRBD1. The sequence derives from a woman aged 55-69 years with COVID-19, enrolled during active disease. Material for sequencing was peripheral blood. The CDR3 loop reads CASTGQGEKLFF. The CDR3 DNA sequence: TGTGCCAGCACCGGACAGGGCGAAAAACTGTTTTTT.